Listed below are T cell receptor beta chains from one sample, sequenced in a study of CD4 T cells in relation to SARS-CoV-2 and coronaviruses. Their recognized antigens are unknown. The protocol was immunoSEQ multiplex PCR, while the TCRdb copy is restricted to in-frame clones and leaves out a portion. The sample consists of under 20,000 clones, around 67% of them appearing once. Sequenced material: CD4+ T cells from PBMCs, cultured in vitro. The origin of the receptors is a human donor in good health. CDR3s include the opening cysteine and the closing phenylalanine or tryptophan. The D gene is left open where the match is weak. Only part of the rows carry a size: once, few, many, or a class if the clone is expanded.

>few|.|TRBJ1-2|TRBV7-2
CASSLASGRGGYTF
TGTGCCAGCAGCTTAGCGTCAGGGCGAGGTGGCTACACCTTC
>.|.|TRBJ1-2|TRBV7-9
CASSLLTTNYGYTF
TGTGCCAGCAGCTTACTCACCACTAACTATGGCTACACCTTC
>.|.|TRBJ1-5|TRBV2
CASSELSGFNQPQHF
TGTGCCAGCAGTGAATTATCAGGATTTAATCAGCCCCAGCATTTT
>.|TRBD1|TRBJ2-7|TRBV3-1/TRBV3-2
CASRRQGSYEQYF
TGTGCCAGCAGGAGACAGGGCTCCTACGAGCAGTACTTC
>few|.|TRBJ1-3|TRBV10-3
CAIIKEAVSGNTIYF
TGTGCCATCATTAAAGAGGCAGTCTCTGGAAACACCATATATTTT
>once|TRBD2|TRBJ2-1|TRBV27
CASSSSGRHNEQFF
TGTGCCAGCAGTTCTAGCGGGAGGCACAATGAGCAGTTCTTC
>.|.|TRBJ1-1|TRBV10-2
CASSESGPNTEAFF
TGCGCCAGCAGTGAATCAGGGCCAAACACTGAAGCTTTCTTT
>.|.|TRBJ2-7|TRBV28
CASRQLGAASSYEQYF
TGTGCCAGCAGGCAACTGGGAGCTGCGAGTTCCTACGAGCAGTACTTC
>.|.|TRBJ2-5|TRBV18
CASSPLQRETQYF
TGTGCCAGCTCACCTCTACAGAGAGAGACCCAGTACTTC
>.|.|TRBJ2-1|TRBV6-1
CASSDMGGLPGNEQFF
TGTGCCAGCAGTGATATGGGGGGGCTCCCGGGGAATGAGCAGTTCTTC
>.|.|TRBJ2-1|TRBV7-2
CASSLGPNNEQFF
TGTGCCAGCAGCTTAGGGCCAAACAATGAGCAGTTCTTC
>.|TRBD2|TRBJ2-3|TRBV7-6
CASSPPPLAGGAQYF
TGTGCCAGCAGCCCGCCCCCTCTAGCGGGGGGGGCCCAGTATTTT
>.|.|TRBJ1-6|TRBV6-2/TRBV6-3
CASSYGRPIDSPLHF
TGTGCCAGCAGTTACGGCAGGCCCATCGATTCACCCCTCCACTTT
>once|.|TRBJ1-1|TRBV2
CASSTSEHTEAFF
TGTGCCAGCAGTACCTCAGAACACACTGAAGCTTTCTTT
>.|.|TRBJ2-2|TRBV2
CASSGTPTGELFF
TGTGCCAGCAGCGGGACTCCTACCGGGGAGCTGTTTTTT
>few|TRBD1|TRBJ1-2|TRBV11-2
CASSLGQGQYGYTF
TGTGCCAGCAGCTTAGGGCAGGGACAGTATGGCTACACCTTC
>.|.|TRBJ2-7|TRBV7-2
CASSLSTESSYEQYF
TGTGCCAGCAGCTTATCCACCGAAAGCTCCTACGAGCAGTACTTC
>.|.|TRBJ2-3|TRBV10-3
CAISSSGVTDTQYF
TGTGCCATCAGCTCGTCCGGGGTCACAGATACGCAGTATTTT
>.|TRBD1|TRBJ2-1|TRBV11-3
CASTPEGQGYNEQFF
TGTGCCAGCACCCCCGAGGGACAGGGATACAATGAGCAGTTCTTC
>.|.|TRBJ1-2|TRBV2
CASSEGAQGYTF
TGTGCCAGCAGTGAGGGGGCGCAGGGCTACACCTTC
>few|.|TRBJ2-5|TRBV20-1
CSASLSEETQYF
TGCAGTGCTAGTCTCTCAGAGGAGACCCAGTACTTC
>few|.|TRBJ1-2|TRBV9
CASSVGGGYGYTF
TGTGCCAGCAGCGTAGGCGGAGGCTATGGCTACACCTTC
>.|.|TRBJ2-7|TRBV12-3/TRBV12-4
CASSFTRDNEQYF
TGTGCCAGCAGTTTCACCAGGGACAACGAGCAGTACTTC
>.|TRBD2|TRBJ2-7|TRBV18
CASSPPEREGVPYEQYF
TGTGCCAGCTCACCCCCGGAGCGGGAGGGCGTGCCATACGAGCAGTACTTC
>.|TRBD1|TRBJ1-6|TRBV7-2
CASSSYGQGGSPLHF
TGTGCCAGCAGCTCGTACGGACAGGGCGGTTCACCCCTCCACTTT
>.|TRBD2|TRBJ2-3|TRBV6-2/TRBV6-3
CASSSLAGWADTQYF
TGTGCCAGCAGTTCGTTAGCGGGGTGGGCAGATACGCAGTATTTT
>.|.|TRBJ1-2|TRBV9
CASSVGQDYGYTF
TGTGCCAGCAGCGTAGGACAGGACTATGGCTACACCTTC
>.|.|TRBJ2-2|TRBV11-3
CASTRTPGPGELFF
TGTGCCAGCACCCGAACCCCGGGCCCCGGGGAGCTGTTTTTT
>.|.|TRBJ2-7|TRBV10-3
CAISESPAGRYEQYF
TGTGCCATCAGTGAGTCACCGGCAGGGCGCTACGAGCAGTACTTC
>once|.|TRBJ1-2|TRBV10-3
CAISEPGAGYGYTF
TGTGCCATCAGTGAACCGGGGGCGGGCTATGGCTACACCTTC
>.|.|TRBJ2-5|TRBV5-1
CASSLSESETQYF
TGCGCCAGCAGCTTGTCTGAAAGTGAGACCCAGTACTTC
>.|.|TRBJ1-1|TRBV7-2
CASSRHREGTEAFF
TGTGCCAGCAGCCGCCACAGGGAGGGCACTGAAGCTTTCTTT
>.|.|TRBJ1-5|TRBV6-6
CASRTRRDSNQPQHF
TGTGCCAGCAGGACAAGGAGGGACAGCAATCAGCCCCAGCATTTT
>.|.|TRBJ2-3|TRBV10-3
CAISESADTDTQYF
TGTGCCATCAGTGAGTCGGCAGACACAGATACGCAGTATTTT
>once|.|TRBJ2-3|TRBV5-1
CASRPAGASTDTQYF
TGCGCCAGCAGACCGGCGGGGGCTAGCACAGATACGCAGTATTTT
>.|TRBD2|TRBJ2-2|TRBV7-7
CASSLDSGGARTGELFF
TGTGCCAGCAGCTTAGATTCGGGGGGGGCGCGGACCGGGGAGCTGTTTTTT
>.|.|TRBJ1-1|TRBV2
CASSGGLRGVTEAFF
TGTGCCAGCAGTGGGGGCTTGCGGGGGGTCACTGAAGCTTTCTTT
>.|.|TRBJ1-2|TRBV5-1
CASSLDRASGYTF
TGCGCCAGCAGCTTGGACAGGGCTTCAGGCTACACCTTC
>.|TRBD2|TRBJ2-7|TRBV27
CASSFSGPTYEQYF
TGTGCCAGCAGTTTTAGCGGGCCAACCTACGAGCAGTACTTC
>few|.|TRBJ2-1|TRBV4-3
CASSQIARPYNEQFF
TGCGCCAGCAGCCAAATCGCGCGTCCCTACAATGAGCAGTTCTTC